Sequencing of this TCR beta chain was carried out in a study of T-cell reconstitution after alpha-beta-depleted transplantation in children. This sample's TCRbeta library carried unique molecular identifier barcodes. MiXCR was run by TCRdb on the PCR reads, yielding one entry per CDR3 protein. The sample comprises approximately 500,000 distinct CDR3 sequences, roughly a tenth of which are singletons, and around 2% rests with the top ten. Trimming at V came to 6 bases and at J to 5 bases, leaving 8 bases not matched to a gene. CDR3 length: 16 residues. At least ten counts were recorded for this clonotype.

The chain is built from TRBV12-3 or TRBV12-4 and TRBJ2-1; TRBD2 matches at 12 bases. Sample: PBMCs, taken before TCRalphabeta/CD19-depleted stem cell transplant. This TCR was sampled from a child under 10 years old with inherited bone marrow failure, due to receive a stem cell transplant. The CDR3 region is CASRPGLAGTDNEQFF. CDR3 nucleotide sequence: TGTGCCAGCAGACCCGGACTAGCGGGGACCGACAATGAGCAGTTCTTC.